These 30 T cell receptor beta chains were sequenced from one sample in a study of T cells in Graves' hyperthyroidism and ophthalmopathy. Amplified regions were TCR beta CDR3 sequences from RNA transcripts. Using the HTBI primer set, a first-round RT-PCR was run on the TCR CDR3. Each CDR3 protein gets one entry after TCRdb re-called the multiplex PCR reads with MiXCR. The sample yields 300,000 to 450,000 distinct CDR3 sequences, approximately 18% seen once. Sequenced: blood. All receptors come from a woman younger than 45 with Graves' hyperthyroidism that later progressed to Graves' ophthalmopathy.

This clonotype was observed a handful of times. A much larger clone sits a single nucleotide away, making a read error possible. CDR3 region: CASSPTAGRKRETQYF. DNA for the CDR3: TGTGCCAGCAGCCCCACGGCGGGGAGGAAGCGAGAGACCCAGTACTTC. The chain has TRBV11-2 and TRBJ2-5; D might be TRBD2 (6 bases). Trimming took 5 bases from V and 4 from J, leaving 20 bases between them. Looked up from germline, CDR1 is SGHAT and CDR2 is FQNNGV. CDR3 length: 16 amino acids.

In its sample, this clonotype was seen many times. V usage is TRBV18 and J usage is TRBJ1-1; a possible D gene is TRBD1 (5 bases). V was pared by 3 bases and J by 0 bases, with 11 bases between. Looked up from germline, CDR1 is KGHSH and CDR2 is LQKENI. CDR3 size: 15 residues. The CDR3, as DNA: TGTGCCAGCTCACCCATTAAGACAGTGAACACTGAAGCTTTCTTT. Translating it yields CASSPIKTVNTEAFF.

This clonotype has ten or more counts. This sequence joins TRBV6-1 and TRBJ1-2; 9 nucleotides match TRBD1. The germline V gene has CDR1 MNHNS and CDR2 SASEGT. This CDR3 has 14 residues. Germline trimming cut 9 bases from V and 2 bases from J; bases unmatched to any gene: 7. The CDR3 spells CASTYGQGNYGYTF. In DNA, the CDR3 is TGTGCCAGTACGTACGGACAGGGGAACTATGGCTACACCTTC.

V usage is TRBV20-1 and J usage is TRBJ1-6; D is unresolved. Looked up from germline, CDR1 is DFQATT and CDR2 is SNEGSKA (reference sequence). Trimming cost V 1 base and J 5 bases, with 15 bases left between them. The CDR3 is 16 residues long. The CDR3 coding sequence is TGCAGTGCTAGAGGTACACGTGAGGGTCATAATTCACCCCTCCACTTT. Its protein product is CSARGTREGHNSPLHF.

This clonotype occurred many times. The V call is TRBV3-1, the J call TRBJ2-1; 10 bases align to TRBD2. Germline values: CDR1 LGHDT, CDR2 YNNKEL (reference sequence). The CDR3 is made up of 16 amino acids. V was clipped by 2 bases and J by 7 bases; unmatched bases: 8. The CDR3 reads CASSQQSSGSGNEQFF. CDR3 bases: TGTGCCAGCAGCCAACAATCTAGCGGGAGCGGAAATGAGCAGTTCTTC.

This clonotype has a count of ten or more. The chain links TRBV24-1 to TRBJ1-2; 7 bases map to TRBD1. V lost 4 bases, J lost 3 bases, and 7 bases stayed unmatched. This CDR3 region has 15 residues. CDR1 is KGHDR and CDR2 is SFDVKD in the germline V gene. The CDR3 region is CATSESRDRDYGYTF. Written as DNA, the CDR3 is TGTGCCACCAGTGAGAGCCGGGACAGAGACTATGGCTACACCTTC.

This clonotype occurred many times. J is TRBJ1-5 and V is TRBV6-2 or TRBV6-3, with 7 bases aligning to TRBD1. This CDR3 is built from 15 residues. CDR1 and CDR2 (germline): MNHEY, SVGEGT. Germline trimming cut 0 bases from V and 6 bases from J; bases unmatched to any gene: 5. The CDR3 region is CASSYSDRARQPQHF. The CDR3 region has the DNA TGTGCCAGCAGTTACTCTGACAGGGCACGTCAGCCCCAGCATTTT.

V usage is TRBV12-3 or TRBV12-4 and J usage is TRBJ1-5; perhaps TRBD1 as D (5 bases). The CDR3 is 19 amino acids. V lost 3 bases and J lost 2, with 23 bases in between. The CDR3 region has the DNA TGTGCCAGCAGTTTGCTAAAGTCGGCCGGCAGGGTGGGCAATCAGCCCCAGCATTTT. Translation gives CASSLLKSAGRVGNQPQHF.

The chain joins TRBV18 to TRBJ1-6; no reliable D call. Between the trimmed V and J ends, which lost 0 bases and 7 bases, there was a span of 10 bases. Germline CDR1 is KGHSH and CDR2 is LQKENI. CDR3 size: 15 residues. CDR3 sequence (DNA): TGTGCCAGCTCACCACCGGAGGGATCGAATTCACCCCTCCACTTT. Translation: CASSPPEGSNSPLHF.

There are many counts of this clonotype. The genes are TRBV10-3 and TRBJ2-3, with D perhaps TRBD1 or TRBD2 (7 bases each). The ends were cut back, 4 bases at V and 4 bases at J, with 15 bases in the middle. Germline-derived CDR1 and CDR2 are ENHRY and SYGVKD. There are 15 residues in the CDR3. The CDR3, as DNA: TGTGCCATCAGTGGGGGGAGGGGGCTCTCAGATACGCAGTATTTT. This sequence encodes CAISGGRGLSDTQYF.

This clonotype was detected only a few times. The chain is built from TRBV12-3 or TRBV12-4 and TRBJ2-2; TRBD2 agrees at 7 bases. V lost 2 bases and J lost 6; bases outside the gene matches: 9. This CDR3 spans 16 amino acids. The CDR3 region is CASSLSQLAIAGELFF. CDR3 in DNA: TGTGCCAGCAGTTTATCTCAACTAGCGATAGCCGGGGAGCTGTTTTTT.

The rearrangement uses TRBV7-9 and TRBJ2-4; TRBD1 agrees at 9 bases. CDR1 and CDR2 (germline): SEHNR, FQNEAQ (reference sequence). Trimming cost V 2 bases and J 5 bases; bases outside gene matches: 1. The CDR3 runs to 14 residues. Here the CDR3 DNA reads TGTGCCAGCAGCTTACGACAGGGGGAAAACATTCAGTACTTC. It encodes CASSLRQGENIQYF.

This clonotype has at least ten counts. The V call is TRBV5-1, the J call TRBJ1-1; unclear D gene. The CDR3 length is 12 residues. Germline values: CDR1 SGHRS, CDR2 YFSETQ. The V end lost 4 bases, the J end lost 6 bases, and 10 bases lay between the germline ends. The CDR3 DNA is TGCGCCAGCAGCCCGGACGGGCCTGAAGCTTTCTTT. This sequence encodes CASSPDGPEAFF.

This clonotype showed up many times. V usage is TRBV27 and J usage is TRBJ2-7; TRBD1 might be the D (7 bases). CDR1 and CDR2 (germline): MNHEY, SMNVEV (reference sequence). V was trimmed by 8 bases and J by 0 bases, leaving 11 bases between them. The CDR3 spans 13 residues. This chain's CDR3 is CASAGQNSYEQYF. The CDR3 DNA reads as TGTGCCAGCGCGGGACAGAACTCCTACGAGCAGTACTTC.

This clonotype was detected only a few times. The gene calls are TRBV7-9 and TRBJ1-1, with TRBD1 identical over 8 bases. Germline V gene lookup returns CDR1 SEHNR and CDR2 FQNEAQ (reference sequence). The CDR3 consists of 15 residues. The J segment lost 4 bases and the V segment lost 5 bases, leaving 9 bases of the junction unmatched. DNA of the CDR3: TGTGCCAGCAGCCGAATACAGGGGGGGGTCACTGAAGCTTTCTTT. It specifies CASSRIQGGVTEAFF. The whole variable domain, remainder taken from reference TRBV7-9 and TRBJ1-1, is DTGVSQNPRHKITKRGQNVTFRCDPISEHNRLYWYRQTLGQGPEFLTYFQNEAQLEKSRLLSDRFSAERPKGSFSTLEIQRTEQGDSAMYLCASSRIQGGVTEAFFGQGTRLTVV.

The chain joins TRBV2 to TRBJ2-5; 7 bases fit TRBD2. Germline loops: CDR1 SNHLY, CDR2 FYNNEI. This CDR3 spans 16 amino acids. The junction had 14 bases not matched to a gene; V was cut back by 7 bases and J by 3 bases. The CDR3 nucleotides are TGTGCCAGCATCCCACCCCGGGCTAGCGGTAAAGAGACCCAGTACTTC. Translated, it gives CASIPPRASGKETQYF.

This clonotype has at least ten counts. CDR3 nucleotides: TGTGCCAGCAGTGGTAACTACGAGCAGTACTTC. Protein product: CASSGNYEQYF. The chain has TRBV2 and TRBJ2-7; no clear D. Trimming cost V 4 bases and J 3 bases, with 4 bases left between them. CDR1 is SNHLY, CDR2 FYNNEI, per germline. The CDR3 is 11 amino acids.

This chain uses TRBV6-1 with TRBJ2-1, with D perhaps given as TRBD1 or TRBD2 (5 bases each). Germline loops: CDR1 MNHNS, CDR2 SASEGT. The CDR3 length is 15 residues. With 4 bases removed from V and 2 bases from J, the gap between germline ends came to 12 bases. In DNA form, the CDR3 reads TGTGCCAGCAGTGCAGTAGGGGACCCCTACAATGAGCAGTTCTTC. Its protein product is CASSAVGDPYNEQFF.

This clonotype has at least ten counts. J is TRBJ2-7 and V is TRBV3-1; TRBD1 matches at 8 bases. There are 15 residues in the CDR3. Germline loops: CDR1 LGHDT, CDR2 YNNKEL (reference sequence). Losses at the gene ends were 3 bases for V and 5 bases for J; bases not matched to a gene: 9. CDR3: CASSHTRGRRDEQYF. CDR3 DNA: TGTGCCAGCAGCCACACCAGGGGGCGCAGGGACGAGCAGTACTTC.

As to this clonotype: An end of the junction differs from the germline gene, which may be a read error. This chain uses TRBV27 with TRBJ2-7, with TRBD2 matching 8 bases. The CDR3 runs 12 residues. Germline V gene data show CDR1 as MNHEY and CDR2 as SMNVEV (reference sequence). In nucleotides, the CDR3 is TGTGCCAGCAAAGGACTAGCCTACGAGCATTACTTC. Translating gives CASKGLAYEHYF.

This clonotype was picked up a small number of times. The chain combines TRBV10-2 with TRBJ2-1; 9 bases map to TRBD2. Germline V gene data show CDR1 as WSHSY and CDR2 as SAAADI. The CDR3 consists of 17 residues. J was trimmed by 2 bases and V by 10 bases; bases with no gene match: 15. CDR3 sequence reads: CATSGELAGQTYNEQFF. The CDR3, as DNA: TGCGCCACCTCCGGAGAACTAGCGGGCCAAACCTACAATGAGCAGTTCTTC.

This clonotype was picked up many times. The rearrangement links TRBV28 to TRBJ2-7; D may be TRBD1 (5 bases). Trimming cost V 7 bases and J 0 bases, with 16 bases left between them. Germline CDR1 and CDR2: MDHEN and SYDVKM. The CDR3 runs 15 residues. The CDR3 sequence: CASIRGGYPSYEQYF. CDR3 bases: TGTGCCAGCATTAGGGGCGGCTACCCCTCCTACGAGCAGTACTTC.

The chain uses TRBV20-1 and TRBJ2-1, with a tentative D call TRBD2 (5 bases). Between the trimmed V and J ends, which lost 3 bases and 7 bases, there was a span of 10 bases. Germline loops: CDR1 DFQATT, CDR2 SNEGSKA (reference sequence). There are 12 residues in the CDR3. CDR3: CSASRGLNEQFF. CDR3 nucleotide sequence: TGCAGTGCTAGTAGAGGGTTGAATGAGCAGTTCTTC.

Turning to this clonotype: The junction does not match germline at one end; this may be a read error. Written as DNA, the CDR3 is TGTGCCGGCAGTGCCGGGGTGGACTTCACTGAAGCTTTCTTT. As protein: CAGSAGVDFTEAFF. The genes are TRBV6-1 and TRBJ1-1; the D is unclear. Germline V CDR1 and CDR2: MNHNS, SASEGT. This CDR3 is 14 amino acids long.

The table lists this clonotype with many counts. V usage is TRBV10-1 and J usage is TRBJ1-1; a possible D gene is TRBD1 (6 bases). CDR1 and CDR2 (germline): WNHNN, SYGVQD (reference sequence). The V gene lost 2 bases and the J gene lost 6 bases, with 10 bases spanning the gap. The CDR3 loop spans 13 amino acids. CDR3 sequence: CASSEEQGAEAFF. Written as DNA, the CDR3 is TGCGCCAGCAGTGAGGAACAGGGTGCTGAAGCTTTCTTT.

The chain carries TRBV7-2 and TRBJ2-3; possible D gene TRBD2, 6 bases. The ends were cut back, 2 bases at V and 9 bases at J, with 15 bases in the middle. Germline CDR1 reads SGHTA; CDR2 reads FQGNSA. The CDR3 runs to 14 residues. The CDR3 sequence is CASSLFTWRGTQYF. Written as DNA, the CDR3 is TGTGCCAGCAGCTTATTCACGTGGCGGGGCACGCAGTATTTT.

V is TRBV13 and J is TRBJ2-7, with D perhaps matching TRBD2 (5 bases). Germline CDR1 reads PRHDT; CDR2 reads FYEKMQ (reference sequence). This CDR3 has 14 amino acids. V was shortened by 4 bases and J by 2 bases, with 12 bases between the two germline ends. The CDR3: CASSWRTSPYEQYV. CDR3 coding DNA: TGTGCCAGCAGCTGGCGGACTTCCCCCTACGAGCAGTACGTC.

This clonotype was seen repeatedly, ten times or more. The chain uses TRBV28 and TRBJ2-7; no reliable D call. Germline CDR1 reads MDHEN; CDR2 reads SYDVKM. V dropped 7 bases and J dropped 2 bases, with 12 bases sitting between them. The CDR3 runs 13 residues. CDR3 sequence: CASIATSTYEQYF. DNA of the CDR3: TGTGCCAGCATCGCTACGAGCACCTACGAGCAGTACTTC.

This clonotype was counted between two and nine times. The chain uses TRBV4-1 and TRBJ2-1, with D possibly TRBD1 on 6 matching bases. Germline CDR1 MGHRA, CDR2 YSYEKL. V was trimmed by 2 bases and J by 8 bases, leaving 10 bases between them. This CDR3 spans 13 amino acids. CDR3 amino acids: CASSQNRADEQFF. CDR3 coding DNA: TGCGCCAGCAGCCAAAACAGGGCTGATGAGCAGTTCTTC.

The chain joins TRBV20-1 to TRBJ2-2; 11 bases agree with TRBD1. The CDR3 sequence is 16 residues long. Germline trimming cut 1 base from V and 4 bases from J; bases unmatched to any gene: 5. The V gene's germline CDR1 is DFQATT and CDR2 SNEGSKA (reference sequence). Here the CDR3 DNA reads TGCAGTGCTAGAGGAGAGGGACAGGGGGGCACCGGGGAGCTGTTTTTT. The encoded protein is CSARGEGQGGTGELFF.